This T cell receptor beta chain was recorded in a study of blood T cell repertoires in COVID-19. Study-wide context: Spain, Italy and the United States supplied samples that represented acute and convalescent COVID-19. Nucleic acid was either cDNA or gDNA, and it came from T cells, B-cell-depleted T cells, or PBMCs.

The authors' processing: Amplification from reference gene primers served as the basis for estimated nucleated cell counts. Assay: immunoSEQ multiplex PCR; the TCRdb copy retains only in-frame clones and omits some. That table gives V, J and clone size, and the DNA gave D and trimming. In the table there are around 250,000 clones, about 84% of which are singletons. Sequencing was done on a sample of peripheral blood. The receptor was derived from a man older than 75 with acute or convalescent COVID-19.

DNA for the CDR3: TGCGCCAGCAGCCAAGATTCAGGGGGGTCGGCCAAAAACATTCAGTACTTC. Translation: CASSQDSGGSAKNIQYF. The chain recombines TRBV4-3 with TRBJ2-4; D perhaps matches TRBD1 (7 bases). CDR1 and CDR2 (germline): LGHNA, YSLEER. The CDR3 spans 17 residues. The germline V and J ends were trimmed by 0 bases and 1 base, with 13 bases remaining between them.